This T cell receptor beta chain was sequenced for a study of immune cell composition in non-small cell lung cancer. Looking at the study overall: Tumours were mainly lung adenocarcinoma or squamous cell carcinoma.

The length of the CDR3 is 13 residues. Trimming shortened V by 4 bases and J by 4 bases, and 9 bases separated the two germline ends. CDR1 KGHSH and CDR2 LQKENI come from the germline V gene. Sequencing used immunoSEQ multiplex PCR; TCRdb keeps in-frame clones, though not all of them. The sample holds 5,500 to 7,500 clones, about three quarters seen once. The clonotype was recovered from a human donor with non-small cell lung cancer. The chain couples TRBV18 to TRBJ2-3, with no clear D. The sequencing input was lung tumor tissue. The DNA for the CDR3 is TGTGCCAGCTCACTACCCTCCGCAGATACGCAGTATTTT. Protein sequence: CASSLPSADTQYF.